This is a list of T cell receptor beta chains from one sample in a study of blood T cell repertoires in COVID-19. TCRdb's table, derived via immunoSEQ multiplex PCR, lists solely in-frame clones and lacks some. This sample carries 100,000 to 150,000 clones, around 86% of them seen once, and the ten largest clones take roughly 10%. The specimen sequenced was peripheral blood. These receptors all come from a middle-aged man with active or convalescent COVID-19. CDR3s include the opening cysteine and the closing phenylalanine or tryptophan. A D gene is named only where the DNA matches it firmly. Size is omitted from some rows. Given values are once, few, many or a class for expanded clones.

V	size	D	J	CDR3	DNA
TRBV5-1	.	TRBD2	TRBJ2-1	CASSLGGGIHNEQFF	TGCGCCAGCAGCTTGGGCGGGGGGATACACAATGAGCAGTTCTTC
TRBV7-8	many	.	TRBJ1-6	CASSSGWNSPLHF	TGTGCCAGCAGCTCCGGGTGGAATTCACCCCTCCACTTT
TRBV30	.	TRBD2	TRBJ2-1	CAWSVWLAGGRSYNEQFF	TGTGCCTGGAGTGTCTGGCTAGCGGGGGGGCGCTCCTACAATGAGCAGTTCTTC
TRBV2	.	.	TRBJ2-1	CASSDGTWSYNEQFF	TGTGCCAGCAGTGATGGCACGTGGTCCTACAATGAGCAGTTCTTC
TRBV19	.	.	TRBJ1-1	CASSIERGMVGTEAFF	TGTGCCAGTAGTATAGAACGGGGGATGGTAGGCACTGAAGCTTTCTTT
TRBV9	.	TRBD2	TRBJ2-7	CASSALSGGASYEQYF	TGTGCCAGCAGCGCTCTTAGCGGGGGGGCTTCCTACGAGCAGTACTTC
TRBV5-1	.	TRBD1	TRBJ2-5	CASSLGGDRGQRETQYF	TGCGCCAGCAGCTTGGGAGGGGACAGGGGGCAACGAGAGACCCAGTACTTC
TRBV10-3	.	TRBD2	TRBJ2-6	CAIRLAGGNSGANVLTF	TGTGCCATCAGGCTAGCGGGGGGCAACTCTGGGGCCAACGTCCTGACTTTC
TRBV7-8	.	TRBD1	TRBJ1-2	CASSPATGGYGYTF	TGTGCCAGCAGTCCGGCAACAGGGGGTTATGGCTACACCTTC
TRBV7-2	once	.	TRBJ1-2	CASSLAQQGGYGYTF	TGTGCCAGCAGCTTAGCGCAGCAGGGAGGGTATGGCTACACCTTC
TRBV7-3	.	TRBD1	TRBJ2-1	CASSSTAGGLMDEQFF	TGTGCCAGCAGCTCTACTGCAGGGGGCCTTATGGATGAGCAGTTCTTC
TRBV5-4	.	.	TRBJ2-2	CASSSYSGVGGELFF	TGTGCCAGCAGCAGCTACTCGGGGGTGGGCGGGGAGCTGTTTTTT
TRBV30	few	TRBD1	TRBJ1-2	CATGGGDAYGYTF	TGTGCCACAGGGGGTGGAGATGCCTATGGCTACACCTTC
TRBV5-1	.	TRBD1	TRBJ2-6	CASSSTGDRSGANVLTF	TGCGCCAGCAGCTCGACAGGGGATCGCTCTGGGGCCAACGTCCTGACTTTC
TRBV19	.	.	TRBJ1-6	CASWGGAGISPLHF	TGTGCCAGCTGGGGTGGGGCAGGGATTTCACCCCTCCACTTT
TRBV7-9	few	.	TRBJ2-7	CASSPSLSEQYF	TGTGCCAGCAGTCCCAGTCTTTCCGAGCAGTACTTC
TRBV5-6	once	TRBD1	TRBJ1-6	CASSGGQGQGNSPLHF	TGTGCCAGCAGCGGCGGACAGGGTCAAGGAAATTCACCCCTCCACTTT
TRBV7-9	.	.	TRBJ1-5	CASSLAGTDNQPQHF	TGTGCCAGCAGCTTAGCTGGGACTGACAATCAGCCCCAGCATTTT
TRBV5-1	.	TRBD1	TRBJ2-5	CASSLAMGQGQETQYF	TGCGCCAGCAGCTTGGCCATGGGACAGGGCCAAGAGACCCAGTACTTC
TRBV19	.	TRBD1	TRBJ2-7	CASSIELGQKLHEQYF	TGTGCCAGTAGTATCGAGTTGGGACAGAAGTTACACGAGCAGTACTTC
TRBV2	.	TRBD2	TRBJ2-1	CASSKTSGGYNEQFF	TGTGCCAGCAGTAAGACTAGCGGGGGATACAATGAGCAGTTCTTC
TRBV6-1	.	TRBD2	TRBJ2-7	CASSEGGSGGYEQYF	TGTGCCAGCAGTGAAGGGGGTAGCGGGGGGTACGAGCAGTACTTC
TRBV18	.	.	TRBJ2-7	CASSPRQEDYEQYF	TGTGCCAGCTCACCAAGACAGGAGGACTACGAGCAGTACTTC
TRBV27	.	TRBD2	TRBJ2-1	CASSKKKTSGGYNEQFF	TGTGCCAGCAGTAAGAAAAAAACTAGCGGGGGGTACAATGAGCAGTTCTTC
TRBV29-1	.	TRBD2	TRBJ2-3	CSVGRAGLLYF	TGCAGCGTTGGAAGAGCGGGGTTATTGTATTTT
TRBV5-1	once	TRBD1	TRBJ2-1	CASSLAGTGGLSEQFF	TGCGCCAGCAGCTTGGCCGGGACAGGGGGTCTCTCTGAGCAGTTCTTC
TRBV6-8	.	.	TRBJ1-5	CASSSDSTSNQPQHF	TGTGCCAGCAGCTCGGACAGCACTAGCAATCAGCCCCAGCATTTT
TRBV19	.	TRBD1	TRBJ1-4	CASSSGTGVFEKLFF	TGTGCCAGTAGTAGCGGGACAGGGGTGTTCGAAAAACTGTTTTTT
TRBV5-6	.	TRBD1	TRBJ1-4	CASSPQGATNEKLFF	TGTGCCAGCAGTCCTCAGGGGGCAACTAATGAAAAACTGTTTTTT
TRBV4-3	.	TRBD1	TRBJ2-2	CASSRAYRGDTGELFF	TGCGCCAGCAGCCGGGCCTACAGGGGAGACACCGGGGAGCTGTTTTTT
TRBV6-5	.	TRBD1	TRBJ1-4	CASSYSGTATNEKLFF	TGTGCCAGCAGTTACTCCGGGACAGCAACTAATGAAAAACTGTTTTTT
TRBV27	.	TRBD1	TRBJ1-1	CASSSLGTVLNTEAFF	TGTGCCAGCAGTTCCCTTGGGACAGTCTTGAACACTGAAGCTTTCTTT
TRBV12-3/TRBV12-4	.	.	TRBJ1-2	CASTQGYSSGYTF	TGTGCCAGCACCCAAGGTTACAGCTCCGGCTACACCTTC
TRBV9	once	.	TRBJ1-4	CASSGGLTPLEKLFF	TGTGCCAGCAGCGGGGGCCTCACTCCCTTGGAAAAACTGTTTTTT
TRBV11-2	.	.	TRBJ2-3	CASSSRTYGERDTQYF	TGTGCCAGCAGCTCGCGGACATACGGAGAAAGAGATACGCAGTATTTT
TRBV11-3	once	TRBD1	TRBJ2-2	CASSSRQGVTGELFF	TGTGCCAGCAGCTCCAGACAGGGGGTCACCGGGGAGCTGTTTTTT
TRBV6-1	.	.	TRBJ2-3	CASSDPPGGSTDTQYF	TGTGCCAGCAGTGATCCTCCAGGAGGCAGCACAGATACGCAGTATTTT
TRBV6-6	.	.	TRBJ2-1	CASSPGHRNEQFF	TGTGCCAGCAGCCCTGGACACCGTAATGAGCAGTTCTTC
TRBV6-5	once	.	TRBJ1-1	CASSTTAGEAFF	TGTGCCAGCAGTACGACAGCCGGTGAAGCTTTCTTT
TRBV19	.	TRBD1	TRBJ1-4	CASSIGGTGGPSEKLFF	TGTGCCAGTAGTATTGGGGGGACAGGGGGCCCCAGTGAAAAACTGTTTTTT
TRBV7-2	.	TRBD2	TRBJ2-1	CASSLDRLAYNEQFF	TGTGCCAGCAGCCTAGACCGACTAGCATACAATGAGCAGTTCTTC
TRBV6-5	.	.	TRBJ2-2	CASSYTPGDGELFF	TGTGCCAGCAGTTATACTCCGGGGGACGGGGAGCTGTTTTTT
TRBV18	once	TRBD1	TRBJ1-3	CASSPIQTGTGNTIYF	TGTGCCAGCTCACCCATTCAGACAGGGACTGGAAACACCATATATTTT